The 3 T cell receptor beta chains below all came from one sample that was sequenced in a study of blood T cell repertoires in COVID-19. Libraries were prepared by immunoSEQ multiplex PCR; TCRdb keeps only in-frame clonotypes and omits some of them. The sample contains fewer than 110,000 clones, approximately 88% of which appear only once. Sequencing was carried out using peripheral blood. The receptors here all came from a human donor in a cohort sampled during active COVID-19.

This chain links TRBV2 with TRBJ2-3; 7 positions match TRBD2. Germline V gives CDR1 SNHLY, CDR2 FYNNEI. The V segment lost 3 bases and the J segment 11 bases; nucleotides outside the gene matches: 17. This CDR3 region has 16 residues. The CDR3 DNA sequence: TGTGCCAGCAGTGATAGGGCTAGCGGCCCCATCCAGGGGCAGTATTTT. It specifies CASSDRASGPIQGQYF.

The V gene is TRBV9, the J gene TRBJ2-1; 11 nucleotides agree with TRBD2. The CDR3 runs to 19 residues. Trimming cost V 3 bases and J 0 bases; bases outside gene matches: 11. Germline assignment: CDR1 SGDLS and CDR2 YYNGEE. CDR3 coding DNA: TGTGCCAGCAGCGGCTCCGGGACTAGCGGCCGTCACTCCTACAATGAGCAGTTCTTC. Amino acids: CASSGSGTSGRHSYNEQFF. Based on the CDR3 plus reference TRBV9 and TRBJ2-1, the full variable domain is DSGVTQTPKHLITATGQRVTLRCSPRSGDLSVYWYQQSLDQGLQFLIQYYNGEERAKGNILERFSAQQFPDLHSELNLSSLELGDSALYFCASSGSGTSGRHSYNEQFFGPGTRLTVL.

The chain is built from TRBV19 and TRBJ2-3; the match to TRBD1 covers 9 bases. V lost 3 bases to trimming and J lost 6 bases; unmatched junction nucleotides: 4. The CDR3 covers 14 residues. Germline V gives CDR1 LNHDA, CDR2 SQIVND (reference sequence). The CDR3 nucleotides read TGTGCCAGTAGTATGGGGACAGGGTCGGATACGCAGTATTTT. Translating gives CASSMGTGSDTQYF.